The 9 T cell receptor beta chains listed next were all sequenced from one sample in a study of T cell responses to AZD1222 COVID-19 vaccine. Repertoires were generated with immunoSEQ multiplex PCR, while TCRdb's copy carries only in-frame clones and drops some. The repertoire consists of around 95,000 clones, with 85% to 95% occurring once and the leading ten covering 1.7%. This specimen consisted of peripheral blood, obtained on day 0 of AZD1222 vaccination. The receptor source for this set is an adult in good health.

The genes are TRBV28 and TRBJ2-4; 8 nucleotides agree with TRBD2. Germline V lookup: CDR1 MDHEN, CDR2 SYDVKM. This CDR3 has 16 amino acids. Germline trimming cut 7 bases from V and 0 bases from J; bases unmatched to any gene: 8. In nucleotides, the CDR3 is TGTGCCAGCATCCCCGGGGGGGGACTAGCCAAAAACATTCAGTACTTC. Amino acids: CASIPGGGLAKNIQYF.

This chain links TRBV27 with TRBJ1-6; no firm D call. The CDR3 consists of 16 residues. Germline assignment: CDR1 MNHEY and CDR2 SMNVEV (reference sequence). The V end was cut by 6 bases, the J end by 4 bases, with 16 bases between. CDR3 sequence (DNA): TGTGCCAGCAGGACTACCCGGGGAGGGTATAATTCACCCCTCCACTTT. The encoded protein is CASRTTRGGYNSPLHF.

This rearrangement joins TRBV30 to TRBJ2-3; D is undetermined. The CDR3 covers 12 residues. Trimming shortened V by 3 bases and J by 7 bases, and 11 bases separated the two germline ends. Germline CDR1 and CDR2: GTSNPN and SVGIG (reference sequence). The CDR3 region has the DNA TGTGCCTGGAGCCCCGGACCAAATACGCAGTATTTT. It codes for CAWSPGPNTQYF.

This clone was seen only once. The V and J genes are TRBV27 and TRBJ2-7, with 8 bases fitting TRBD1. CDR1 is MNHEY and CDR2 is SMNVEV in the germline V gene (reference sequence). Germline trimming cut 6 bases from V and 7 bases from J; bases unmatched to any gene: 5. This CDR3 has 12 residues. The CDR3 is CASRRTGREQYF. The CDR3 DNA sequence: TGTGCCAGCAGAAGGACAGGGAGGGAGCAGTACTTC.

This sequence joins TRBV12-3 or TRBV12-4 and TRBJ1-4; D is uncertain. The CDR3 has 13 residues. The V end was cut by 2 bases, the J end by 8 bases, with 9 bases between. This CDR3 is CASSLFGWEKLFF. The CDR3, as DNA: TGTGCCAGCAGTTTATTCGGCTGGGAAAAACTGTTTTTT.

This chain links TRBV30 with TRBJ1-4; 10 bases are shared with TRBD1. CDR3 length: 15 amino acids. J gave up 6 bases and V 3 bases, and 7 bases lay outside the gene matches. CDR1 is GTSNPN, CDR2 SVGIG, per germline (reference sequence). The CDR3 sequence: CAWRPKDRGDEKLFF. In DNA form, the CDR3 reads TGTGCCTGGAGGCCTAAGGACAGGGGGGATGAAAAACTGTTTTTT.

For the CDR3, the DNA is TGTGCCAGCAGCTTAACCCAGAGCACAGATACGCAGTATTTT. Residues: CASSLTQSTDTQYF. This sequence joins TRBV7-9 and TRBJ2-3; no firm D call. Germline values: CDR1 SEHNR, CDR2 FQNEAQ (reference sequence). The CDR3 consists of 14 residues. V was cut by 2 bases and J by 0 bases, with 6 bases left in between.

V and J are TRBV9 and TRBJ2-2, with TRBD1 matching 7 bases. The CDR3 sequence is 15 residues long. Germline CDR1 reads SGDLS; CDR2 reads YYNGEE. J gave up 3 bases and V 4 bases, and 6 bases lay outside the gene matches. This CDR3 is CASSKKGADTGELFF. The CDR3 DNA reads as TGTGCCAGCAGCAAGAAGGGGGCGGACACCGGGGAGCTGTTTTTT.

The rearrangement uses TRBV12-5 and TRBJ1-5, with TRBD1 matching over 7 bases. The CDR3 loop spans 18 amino acids. The germline CDR1 and CDR2 sequences are LGHNT and FRNRAP. V lost 2 bases to trimming and J lost 3 bases; unmatched junction nucleotides: 13. CDR3 sequence reads: CASGLPLLSGTVNQPQHF. The CDR3 coding sequence is TGTGCTAGTGGTTTGCCCCTTCTATCCGGGACAGTCAATCAGCCCCAGCATTTT.